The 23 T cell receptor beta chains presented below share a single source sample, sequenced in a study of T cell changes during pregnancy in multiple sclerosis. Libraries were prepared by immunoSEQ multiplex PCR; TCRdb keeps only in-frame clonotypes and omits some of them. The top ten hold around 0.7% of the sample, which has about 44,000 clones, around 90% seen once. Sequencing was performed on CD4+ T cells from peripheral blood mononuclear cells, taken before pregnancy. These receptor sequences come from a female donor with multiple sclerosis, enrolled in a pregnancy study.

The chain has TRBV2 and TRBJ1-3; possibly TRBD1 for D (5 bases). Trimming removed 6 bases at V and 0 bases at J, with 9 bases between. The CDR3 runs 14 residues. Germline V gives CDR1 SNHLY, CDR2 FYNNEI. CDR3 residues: CASRTDLSGNTIYF. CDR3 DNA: TGTGCCAGCAGGACAGATCTCTCTGGAAACACCATATATTTT. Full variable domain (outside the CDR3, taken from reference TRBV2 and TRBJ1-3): EPEVTQTPSHQVTQMGQEVILRCVPISNHLYFYWYRQILGQKVEFLVSFYNNEISEKSEIFDDQFSVERPDGSNFTLKIRSTKLEDSAMYFCASRTDLSGNTIYFGEGSWLTVV.

The DNA of the CDR3 is TGTGCCAGCAGTTGGAGGGCCTCCTACGAGCAGTACTTC. Protein product: CASSWRASYEQYF. The chain recombines TRBV11-1 with TRBJ2-7; maybe TRBD2 (6 bases). Germline assignment: CDR1 SGHAT and CDR2 FQDESV (reference sequence). Deletions cut 6 bases from V and 0 bases from J, with 9 bases between. The CDR3 sequence is 13 residues long.

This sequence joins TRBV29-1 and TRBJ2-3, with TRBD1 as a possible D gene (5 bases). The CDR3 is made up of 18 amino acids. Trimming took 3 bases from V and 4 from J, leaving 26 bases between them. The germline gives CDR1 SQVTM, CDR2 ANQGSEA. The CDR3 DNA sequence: TGCAGCGTTGACGGGCTATTAAAATCGAAAGGGGTCGCAGATACGCAGTATTTT. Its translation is CSVDGLLKSKGVADTQYF.

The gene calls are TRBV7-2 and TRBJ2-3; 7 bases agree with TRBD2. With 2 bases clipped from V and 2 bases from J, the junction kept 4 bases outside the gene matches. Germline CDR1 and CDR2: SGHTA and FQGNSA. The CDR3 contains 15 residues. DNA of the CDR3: TGTGCCAGCAGCTTACGCGGGAGCGACACAGATACGCAGTATTTT. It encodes CASSLRGSDTDTQYF.

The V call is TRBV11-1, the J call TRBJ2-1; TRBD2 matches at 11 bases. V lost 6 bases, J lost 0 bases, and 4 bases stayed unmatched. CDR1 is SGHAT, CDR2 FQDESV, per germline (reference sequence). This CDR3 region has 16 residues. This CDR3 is CASSSTSGSSYNEQFF. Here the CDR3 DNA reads TGTGCCAGCAGTTCCACTAGCGGGAGCTCCTACAATGAGCAGTTCTTC. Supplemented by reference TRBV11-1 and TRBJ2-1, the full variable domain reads EAEVAQSPRYKITEKSQAVAFWCDPISGHATLYWYRQILGQGPELLVQFQDESVVDDSQLPKDRFSAERLKGVDSTLKIQPAELGDSAMYLCASSSTSGSSYNEQFFGPGTRLTVL.

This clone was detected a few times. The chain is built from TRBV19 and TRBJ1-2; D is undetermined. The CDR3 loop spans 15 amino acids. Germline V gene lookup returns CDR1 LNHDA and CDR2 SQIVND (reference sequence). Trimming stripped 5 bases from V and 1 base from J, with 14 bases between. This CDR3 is CASSPSTRDNYGYTF. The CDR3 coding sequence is TGTGCCAGTAGTCCCAGCACGAGGGATAACTATGGCTACACCTTC.

CDR3 protein: CASSIQSGELFF. CDR3 DNA: TGTGCCAGTAGTATACAATCCGGGGAGCTGTTTTTT. The J gene is TRBJ2-2, the V gene TRBV19; D is ambiguous. The V end lost 2 bases, the J end lost 6 bases, and 4 bases lay between the germline ends. The CDR3 runs 12 residues. Germline V gives CDR1 LNHDA, CDR2 SQIVND (reference sequence). Drawing the rest from reference TRBV19 and TRBJ2-2, the complete variable domain is DGGITQSPKYLFRKEGQNVTLSCEQNLNHDAMYWYRQDPGQGLRLIYYSQIVNDFQKGDIAEGYSVSREKKESFPLTVTSAQKNPTAFYLCASSIQSGELFFGEGSRLTVL.

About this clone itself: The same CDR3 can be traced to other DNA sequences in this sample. The CDR3 here is CASSYSRTGGTEAFF. The DNA of the CDR3 is TGTGCCAGCAGTTACTCACGGACAGGGGGCACTGAAGCTTTCTTT. This chain uses TRBV6-5 with TRBJ1-1, with 10 positions matching TRBD1. The length of the CDR3 is 15 residues. Germline CDR1 MNHEY, CDR2 SVGAGI. Trimming removed 0 bases from V and 4 bases from J; junction bases left unmatched: 2.

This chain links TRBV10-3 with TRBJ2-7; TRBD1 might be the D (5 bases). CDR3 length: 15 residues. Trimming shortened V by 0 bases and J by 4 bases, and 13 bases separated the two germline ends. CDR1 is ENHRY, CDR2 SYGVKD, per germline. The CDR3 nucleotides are TGTGCCATCAGTGAGTCTGGAGCAGGGAAATACGAGCAGTACTTC. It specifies CAISESGAGKYEQYF.

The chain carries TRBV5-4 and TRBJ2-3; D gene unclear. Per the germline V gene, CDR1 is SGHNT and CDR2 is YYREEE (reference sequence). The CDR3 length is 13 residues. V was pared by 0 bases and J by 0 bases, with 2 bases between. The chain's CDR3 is CASSLASTDTQYF. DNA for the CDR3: TGTGCCAGCAGCTTGGCGAGCACAGATACGCAGTATTTT. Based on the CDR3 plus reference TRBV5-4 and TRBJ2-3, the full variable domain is ETGVTQSPTHLIKTRGQQVTLRCSSQSGHNTVSWYQQALGQGPQFIFQYYREEENGRGNFPPRFSGLQFPNYSSELNVNALELDDSALYLCASSLASTDTQYFGPGTRLTVL.

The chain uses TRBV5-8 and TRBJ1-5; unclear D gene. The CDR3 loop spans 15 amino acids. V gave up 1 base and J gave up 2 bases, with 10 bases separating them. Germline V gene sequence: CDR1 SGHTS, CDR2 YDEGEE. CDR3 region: CASSLIGSGNQPQHF. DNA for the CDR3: TGTGCCAGCAGCTTGATAGGGAGTGGCAATCAGCCCCAGCATTTT.

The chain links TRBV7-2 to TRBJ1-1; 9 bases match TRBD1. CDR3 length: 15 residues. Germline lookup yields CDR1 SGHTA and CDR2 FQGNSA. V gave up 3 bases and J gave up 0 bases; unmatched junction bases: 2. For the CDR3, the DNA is TGTGCCAGCAGCTTTAGACAGGGGGTGAACACTGAAGCTTTCTTT. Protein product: CASSFRQGVNTEAFF.

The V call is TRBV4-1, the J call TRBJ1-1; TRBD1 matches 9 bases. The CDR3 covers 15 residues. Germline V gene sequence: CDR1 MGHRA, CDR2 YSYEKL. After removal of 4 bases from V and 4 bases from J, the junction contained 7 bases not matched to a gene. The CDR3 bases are TGCGCCAGCAGCCCTCGGGACAGGGCGGGCACTGAAGCTTTCTTT. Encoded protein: CASSPRDRAGTEAFF.

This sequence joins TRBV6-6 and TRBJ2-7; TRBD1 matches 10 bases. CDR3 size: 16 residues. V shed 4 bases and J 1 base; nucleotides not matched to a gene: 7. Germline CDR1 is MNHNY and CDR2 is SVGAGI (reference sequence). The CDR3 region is CASSSQGQGTSYEQYF. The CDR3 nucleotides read TGTGCCAGCAGTTCCCAGGGACAGGGGACGTCCTACGAGCAGTACTTC.

The CDR3 protein is CASSIVGDYGRVETQYF. Here the CDR3 DNA reads TGTGCCAGCAGCATCGTGGGTGACTATGGAAGAGTGGAGACCCAGTACTTC. The V gene is TRBV7-9, the J gene TRBJ2-5; a weak D match, TRBD2 (5 bases). Germline CDR1 SEHNR, CDR2 FQNEAQ (reference sequence). This CDR3 is 17 amino acids long. The V and J ends lost 5 bases and 5 bases respectively, with 24 bases between them.

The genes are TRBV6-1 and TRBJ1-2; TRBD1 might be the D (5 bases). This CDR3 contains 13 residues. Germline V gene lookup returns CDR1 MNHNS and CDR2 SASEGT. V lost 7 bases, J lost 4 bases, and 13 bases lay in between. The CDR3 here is CASNPGTIYGYTF. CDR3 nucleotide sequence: TGTGCCAGCAATCCCGGGACTATCTATGGCTACACCTTC.

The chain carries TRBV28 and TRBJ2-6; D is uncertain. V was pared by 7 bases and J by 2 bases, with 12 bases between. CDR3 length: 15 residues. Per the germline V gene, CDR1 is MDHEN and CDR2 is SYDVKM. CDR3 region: CASISLGAGANVLTF. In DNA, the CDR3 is TGTGCCAGCATCTCGTTGGGCGCTGGGGCCAACGTCCTGACTTTC.

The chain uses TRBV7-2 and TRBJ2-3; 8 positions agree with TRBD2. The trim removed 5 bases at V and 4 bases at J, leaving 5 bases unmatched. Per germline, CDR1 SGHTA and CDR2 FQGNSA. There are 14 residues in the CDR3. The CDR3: CASSRAGGPDTQYF. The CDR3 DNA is TGTGCCAGCAGCAGGGCGGGGGGCCCAGATACGCAGTATTTT.

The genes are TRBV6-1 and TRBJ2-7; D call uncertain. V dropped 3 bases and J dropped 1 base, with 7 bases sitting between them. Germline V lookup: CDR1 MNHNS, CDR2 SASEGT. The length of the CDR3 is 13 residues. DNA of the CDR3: TGTGCCAGCAGTGACTACGGGTCCTACGAGCAGTACTTC. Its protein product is CASSDYGSYEQYF.

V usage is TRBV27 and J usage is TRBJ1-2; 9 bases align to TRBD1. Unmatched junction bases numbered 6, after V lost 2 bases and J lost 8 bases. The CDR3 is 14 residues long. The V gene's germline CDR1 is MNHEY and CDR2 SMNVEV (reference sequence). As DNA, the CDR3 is TGTGCCAGCAGTTTAAAGGACAGGGGTGGAGGCTACACCTTC. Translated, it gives CASSLKDRGGGYTF.

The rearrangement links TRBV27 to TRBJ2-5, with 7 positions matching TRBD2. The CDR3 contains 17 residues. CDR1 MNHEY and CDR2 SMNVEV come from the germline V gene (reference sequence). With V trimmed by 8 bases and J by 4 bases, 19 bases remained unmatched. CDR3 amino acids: CASRRTLGRERTETQYF. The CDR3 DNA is TGTGCCAGCCGCCGGACCTTAGGGCGGGAGAGGACAGAGACCCAGTACTTC.

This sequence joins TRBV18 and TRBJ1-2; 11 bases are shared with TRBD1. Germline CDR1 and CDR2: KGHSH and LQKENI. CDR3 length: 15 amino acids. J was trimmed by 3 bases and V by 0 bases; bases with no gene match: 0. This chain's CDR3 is CASSPPGQGDYGYTF. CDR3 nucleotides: TGTGCCAGCTCACCACCGGGACAGGGGGACTATGGCTACACCTTC.

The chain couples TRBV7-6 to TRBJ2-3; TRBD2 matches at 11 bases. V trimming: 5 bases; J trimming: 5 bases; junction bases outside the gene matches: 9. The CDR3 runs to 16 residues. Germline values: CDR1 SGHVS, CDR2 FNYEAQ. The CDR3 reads CASSPELAGVGDTQYF. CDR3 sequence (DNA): TGTGCCAGCAGCCCTGAACTAGCGGGAGTGGGAGATACGCAGTATTTT.